The sample holds a few counts of the clone carrying this T cell receptor (beta chain). This entry belongs to a study of blood T cell repertoires in COVID-19. Study summary: T cells, B-cell-depleted T cells, or PBMCs provided the cDNA or gDNA that served as material.

Authors' processing steps: Nucleated cell counts were estimated from reference gene primer amplification. The data were produced by immunoSEQ multiplex PCR, yet TCRdb's version contains in-frame clones alone and is incomplete. V, J and clone size reflect that table, while D and trimming were determined from the DNA. The table has under 100,000 clones, 70% to 90% seen once. V lost 1 base and J lost 11, with 11 bases in between. The germline V gene has CDR1 KGHDR and CDR2 SFDVKD. This CDR3 region has 13 residues. Sequencing was performed on peripheral blood. V is TRBV24-1 and J is TRBJ1-5, with unresolved D. The TCR sequence derives from a man older than 75 with active or convalescent COVID-19. The DNA of the CDR3 is TGTGCCACCAGTGATTTTACCACCACGGCCCAGCATTTT. Translating gives CATSDFTTTAQHF.